This TCR beta chain was documented in a study of CD8 T cells in Susac syndrome. CDR3 length: 13 residues. Germline values: CDR1 SGHDT, CDR2 YYEEEE. V shed 4 bases and J 6 bases; nucleotides not matched to a gene: 4. RNA was extracted with the RNeasy kit, and a quantity of roughly 0.5 to 1 ug was reverse transcribed using random hexamers. TCRdb analysed the immunoSEQ multiplex PCR reads with MiXCR anew, one entry per CDR3 protein. Here the sample spans roughly 130,000 distinct CDR3 sequences, 85% to 95% being singletons. The receptor comes from a human donor with Susac syndrome. Sequenced input: CD8+ T cells from PBMCs. The chain uses TRBV5-6 and TRBJ2-7, with TRBD1 matching 10 bases. The CDR3 DNA reads as TGTGCCAGCAGCACCTGGACAGGGGGCGAGCAGTACTTC. This encodes CASSTWTGGEQYF.